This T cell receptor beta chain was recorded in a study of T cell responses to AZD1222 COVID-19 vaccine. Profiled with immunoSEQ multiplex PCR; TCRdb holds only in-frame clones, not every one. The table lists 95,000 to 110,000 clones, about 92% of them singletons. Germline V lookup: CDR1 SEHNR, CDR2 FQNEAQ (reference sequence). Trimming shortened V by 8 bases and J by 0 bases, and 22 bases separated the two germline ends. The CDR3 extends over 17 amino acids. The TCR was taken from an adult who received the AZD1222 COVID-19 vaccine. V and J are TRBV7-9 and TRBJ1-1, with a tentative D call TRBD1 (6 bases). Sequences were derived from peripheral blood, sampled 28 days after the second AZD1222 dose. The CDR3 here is CASGTNREGSMNTEAFF. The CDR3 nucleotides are TGTGCCAGCGGAACCAACAGGGAGGGTTCTATGAACACTGAAGCTTTCTTT.